The entry below describes one TCR beta chain. This sample stems from a study of identical twins. TCRdb fed the 5' RACE reads into MiXCR, producing one record per CDR3 protein. The data hold some 460,000 distinct CDR3 sequences, with approximately 15% observed a single time. This sample was shared with a second study, whose subject was yellow fever vaccine responses in identical twins. Per that paper: Reportedly, twins' vaccine T cell responses looked partly convergent and partly personalized.

Sequencing used CD4+ T cells sorted from blood. This TCR came from a woman aged 18-30 years in good health.

The CDR3 spells CASSDSLVSQQFF. The CDR3 DNA sequence: TGTGCCAGCAGTGACTCTTTAGTGTCCCAGCAGTTCTTC. The chain carries TRBV6-4 and TRBJ2-1, with D hard to call. Germline V gene data show CDR1 as MRHNA and CDR2 as SNTAGT. Trimming took off 0 bases at V and 11 bases at J, with 11 bases between the two ends. The CDR3 totals 13 residues.